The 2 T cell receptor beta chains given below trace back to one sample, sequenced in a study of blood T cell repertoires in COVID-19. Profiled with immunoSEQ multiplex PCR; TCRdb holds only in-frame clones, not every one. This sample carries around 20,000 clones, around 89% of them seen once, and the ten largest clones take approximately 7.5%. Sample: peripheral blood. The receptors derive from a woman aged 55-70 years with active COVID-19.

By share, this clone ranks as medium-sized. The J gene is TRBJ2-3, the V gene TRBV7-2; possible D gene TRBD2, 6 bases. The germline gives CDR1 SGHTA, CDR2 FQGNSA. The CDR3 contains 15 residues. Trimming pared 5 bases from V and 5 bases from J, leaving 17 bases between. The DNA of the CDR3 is TGTGCCAGCAGCCCCCTCGCGGGATCATTAGATACGCAGTATTTT. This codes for CASSPLAGSLDTQYF.

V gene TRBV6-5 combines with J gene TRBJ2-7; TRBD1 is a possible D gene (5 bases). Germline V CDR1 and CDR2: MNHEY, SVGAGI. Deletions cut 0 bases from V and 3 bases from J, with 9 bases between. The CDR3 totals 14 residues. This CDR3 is CASSYSTRGYEQYF. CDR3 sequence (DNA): TGTGCCAGCAGTTACTCGACAAGGGGCTACGAGCAGTACTTC.